The 26 T cell receptor beta chains below were found in one sample sequenced in a study of T cell changes during pregnancy in multiple sclerosis. The table came from immunoSEQ multiplex PCR; TCRdb's copy has only in-frame clones and leaves some out. The sample comprises 93,000 or so clones, roughly 90% of which are singletons, and 0.95% rests with the top ten. The material sequenced was peripheral blood, taken before pregnancy. Source of these receptors: a female donor with multiple sclerosis, enrolled in a pregnancy study.

This chain uses TRBV10-3 with TRBJ2-1; 11 bases map to TRBD1. The germline CDR1 and CDR2 sequences are ENHRY and SYGVKD. The CDR3 extends over 15 amino acids. The J segment lost 5 bases and the V segment lost 4 bases, leaving 4 bases of the junction unmatched. CDR3 sequence reads: CAISGTGGVHNEQFF. As DNA, the CDR3 is TGTGCCATCAGTGGGACAGGGGGCGTGCACAATGAGCAGTTCTTC.

The chain has TRBV29-1 and TRBJ1-1, with 7 bases fitting TRBD1. In germline, CDR1 is SQVTM, CDR2 ANQGSEA. The CDR3 extends over 12 amino acids. Unmatched junction bases numbered 7, after V lost 2 bases and J lost 10 bases. The CDR3 sequence is CSVETGVFGAFF. CDR3 in DNA: TGCAGCGTTGAAACAGGGGTGTTTGGAGCTTTCTTT.

The CDR3 nucleotides are TGTGCCAGCAGCTTGGCCAGGACAGGGACTAACGAGCAGTACTTC. Translation: CASSLARTGTNEQYF. The chain joins TRBV11-2 to TRBJ2-7; D perhaps matches TRBD1 (8 bases). V was pared by 3 bases and J by 5 bases, with 17 bases between. The CDR3 length is 15 residues. Germline-derived CDR1 and CDR2 are SGHAT and FQNNGV.

The rearrangement joins TRBV10-3 to TRBJ1-4; 7 bases line up with TRBD1. Germline CDR1 and CDR2: ENHRY and SYGVKD. After removal of 10 bases from V and 8 bases from J, the junction contained 10 bases not matched to a gene. The CDR3 has 13 amino acids. The CDR3 sequence: CATKKGAQEKLFF. CDR3 DNA: TGTGCCACCAAGAAGGGGGCTCAGGAAAAACTGTTTTTT.

The J gene is TRBJ2-7, the V gene TRBV5-6, with 7 nucleotides matching TRBD1. The V and J ends lost 4 bases and 6 bases, in that order; junction bases with no gene match: 13. This CDR3 comprises 15 residues. Germline V gene data show CDR1 as SGHDT and CDR2 as YYEEEE. This CDR3 reads CASSPYSLDRVEQYF. The CDR3 DNA reads TGTGCCAGCAGCCCCTATAGCCTTGACAGGGTCGAGCAGTACTTC.

The rearrangement links TRBV9 to TRBJ1-4; D is perhaps TRBD1 (5 bases). The CDR3 loop spans 15 amino acids. V dropped 2 bases and J dropped 7 bases, with 15 bases sitting between them. In germline, CDR1 is SGDLS, CDR2 YYNGEE. CDR3: CASSVSGTESEKLFF. In DNA form, the CDR3 reads TGTGCCAGCAGCGTCTCCGGGACTGAGAGTGAAAAACTGTTTTTT.

This chain links TRBV7-9 with TRBJ2-7, with D possibly TRBD1 on 6 matching bases. Germline V gene lookup returns CDR1 SEHNR and CDR2 FQNEAQ (reference sequence). Trimming took off 5 bases at V and 7 bases at J, with 18 bases between the two ends. The CDR3 has 14 amino acids. CDR3 amino acids: CASSIYRVGQEQYF. The CDR3 region has the DNA TGTGCCAGCAGCATTTACAGGGTTGGGCAAGAGCAGTACTTC.

The chain recombines TRBV4-2 with TRBJ2-3, with 7 bases fitting TRBD1. Germline V lookup: CDR1 LGHNA, CDR2 YNFKEQ. Germline trimming cut 3 bases from V and 8 bases from J; bases unmatched to any gene: 17. The CDR3 is 17 residues long. The CDR3 sequence is CASSQTPGQNQLGTQYF. The CDR3 DNA reads as TGTGCCAGCAGCCAGACCCCGGGACAGAACCAATTGGGTACGCAGTATTTT.

The chain uses TRBV19 and TRBJ1-1, with 9 nucleotides matching TRBD1. Germline values: CDR1 LNHDA, CDR2 SQIVND (reference sequence). The CDR3 totals 15 residues. V shed 6 bases and J 6 bases; nucleotides not matched to a gene: 11. DNA of the CDR3: TGTGCCAGTAGCCTTTCCGGGACAGGGTTCTCTGAAGCTTTCTTT. Protein: CASSLSGTGFSEAFF.

Only one count was recorded for this clone. The DNA of the CDR3 is TGCGCCAGCAGCTTGAGGGGAACTCTCCCGGATACGCAGTATTTT. The encoded protein is CASSLRGTLPDTQYF. This chain uses TRBV5-1 with TRBJ2-3; the D gene is possibly TRBD1 (5 bases). The CDR3 length is 15 residues. The germline gives CDR1 SGHRS, CDR2 YFSETQ. V gave up 1 base and J gave up 6 bases, with 15 bases separating them.

The chain employs TRBV2 and TRBJ1-2, with 9 bases aligning to TRBD1. The CDR3 runs 14 residues. V shed 4 bases, J shed 7 bases, and the junction held 7 bases outside the gene matches. CDR1 and CDR2 from the germline V gene are SNHLY and FYNNEI. The CDR3 reads CASSARQGGRGYTF. The CDR3 nucleotides are TGTGCCAGCAGTGCAAGACAGGGGGGGCGTGGCTACACCTTC.

This clone appeared a few times. The chain combines TRBV9 with TRBJ1-6; D is possibly TRBD1 (5 bases). The CDR3 runs 16 residues. Germline V gene sequence: CDR1 SGDLS, CDR2 YYNGEE. Trimming stripped 4 bases from V and 7 bases from J, with 18 bases between. The CDR3 coding sequence is TGTGCCAGCAGCCCCACCCCGACCTCAGGGAATTCACCCCTCCACTTT. It specifies CASSPTPTSGNSPLHF.

This chain connects TRBV27 to TRBJ2-1; 13 bases fit TRBD2. There are 16 residues in the CDR3. Germline CDR1 and CDR2: MNHEY and SMNVEV (reference sequence). J was trimmed by 7 bases and V by 6 bases; bases with no gene match: 9. As DNA, the CDR3 is TGTGCCAGCAGCCGATTACTAGCGGGAGGGCAAAATGAGCAGTTCTTC. This translates into CASSRLLAGGQNEQFF.

The chain has TRBV19 and TRBJ2-1; D is unresolved. This CDR3 has 12 residues. Germline V CDR1 and CDR2: LNHDA, SQIVND (reference sequence). V lost 6 bases and J lost 11, with 14 bases in between. In DNA form, the CDR3 reads TGTGCCAGTAGCGAAGGATCAGGCCAGCAGTTCTTC. The encoded protein is CASSEGSGQQFF.

V is TRBV7-3 and J is TRBJ2-1, with 7 positions matching TRBD2. V shed 0 bases and J 0 bases; nucleotides not matched to a gene: 14. The CDR3 spans 20 residues. Per germline, CDR1 SGHTA and CDR2 FQGTGA. The CDR3 sequence: CASSLTIAGAGTSSYNEQFF. The CDR3 DNA is TGTGCCAGCAGCTTAACGATTGCGGGAGCCGGGACCAGCTCCTACAATGAGCAGTTCTTC. The complete variable domain, with remaining parts taken from reference TRBV7-3 and TRBJ2-1, reads GAGVSQTPSNKVTEKGKYVELRCDPISGHTALYWYRQSLGQGPEFLIYFQGTGAADDSGLPNDRFFAVRPEGSVSTLKIQRTERGDSAVYLCASSLTIAGAGTSSYNEQFFGPGTRLTVL.

The chain links TRBV28 to TRBJ2-3; the D is unclear. This CDR3 spans 12 amino acids. CDR1 and CDR2 from the germline V gene are MDHEN and SYDVKM. V dropped 7 bases and J dropped 9 bases, with 14 bases sitting between them. The CDR3 region has the DNA TGTGCCAGCACCCTGAACCACGGGACGCAGTATTTT. It translates to CASTLNHGTQYF.

For the CDR3, the DNA is TGTGCCAGTAGTAAAAACAGCTTCAATGAGCAGTTCTTC. Translation gives CASSKNSFNEQFF. The rearrangement uses TRBV19 and TRBJ2-1; no clear D. Between the trimmed V and J ends, which lost 4 bases and 6 bases, there was a span of 10 bases. The CDR3 is 13 amino acids. From germline, CDR1 is LNHDA and CDR2 SQIVND (reference sequence).

The chain combines TRBV7-2 with TRBJ2-3, with 11 positions matching TRBD2. The V segment lost 4 bases and the J segment 4 bases; nucleotides outside the gene matches: 1. The CDR3 has 14 amino acids. Germline assignment: CDR1 SGHTA and CDR2 FQGNSA. CDR3 sequence reads: CASSYSGGADTQYF. DNA for the CDR3: TGTGCCAGCAGCTATAGCGGGGGGGCAGATACGCAGTATTTT.

The chain uses TRBV25-1 and TRBJ2-3; D uncertain. The length of the CDR3 is 13 residues. Trimming left V 0 bases short and J 10 bases short, with 11 bases between. Germline V gene lookup returns CDR1 MGHDK and CDR2 SYGVNS. In DNA form, the CDR3 reads TGTGCCAGCAGTGAATATGTGGCTAGTCCGCAGTATTTT. This codes for CASSEYVASPQYF.

This chain links TRBV6-4 with TRBJ2-2; perhaps TRBD1 as D (5 bases). CDR1 is MRHNA, CDR2 SNTAGT, per germline. The CDR3 consists of 15 residues. V was cut by 8 bases and J by 0 bases, with 13 bases left in between. The CDR3 is CASRKDNSNTGELFF. Written as DNA, the CDR3 is TGTGCCAGCCGGAAGGACAATTCGAACACCGGGGAGCTGTTTTTT.

The V gene is TRBV4-1, the J gene TRBJ1-2; 7 nucleotides agree with TRBD1. The CDR3 length is 14 residues. After removal of 4 bases from V and 4 bases from J, the junction contained 6 bases not matched to a gene. Germline V gives CDR1 MGHRA, CDR2 YSYEKL. CDR3 in amino acids: CASSRSDRAYGYTF. Here the CDR3 DNA reads TGCGCCAGCAGCCGCTCCGACAGGGCCTATGGCTACACCTTC.

The chain joins TRBV5-1 to TRBJ2-7; D unclear. The CDR3 covers 13 residues. Trimming took 5 bases from V and 4 from J, leaving 13 bases between them. Looked up from germline, CDR1 is SGHRS and CDR2 is YFSETQ. CDR3 DNA sequence: TGCGCCAGCAGTCAGGAAGCATTTTACGAGCAGTACTTC. This translates into CASSQEAFYEQYF.

This clone was recorded once. The chain employs TRBV7-2 and TRBJ1-1, with 8 bases lining up with TRBD1. In germline, CDR1 is SGHTA, CDR2 FQGNSA. The CDR3 contains 14 residues. With V trimmed by 3 bases and J by 6 bases, 6 bases remained unmatched. CDR3 loop: CASSLGPGGPEAFF. CDR3 DNA sequence: TGTGCCAGCAGCTTGGGACCAGGGGGCCCTGAAGCTTTCTTT. The variable domain in full, with the rest retrieved from reference TRBV7-2 and TRBJ1-1, is GAGVSQSPSNKVTEKGKDVELRCDPISGHTALYWYRQSLGQGLEFLIYFQGNSAPDKSGLPSDRFSAERTGGSVSTLTIQRTQQEDSAVYLCASSLGPGGPEAFFGQGTRLTVV.

The chain recombines TRBV5-8 with TRBJ1-4, with D possibly TRBD1 on 6 matching bases. This CDR3 spans 15 amino acids. Trimming removed 2 bases at V and 1 base at J, with 9 bases between. CDR1 and CDR2 from the germline V gene are SGHTS and YDEGEE. CDR3 in amino acids: CASSFLGGTNEKLFF. The CDR3 bases are TGTGCCAGCAGCTTTTTAGGGGGAACTAATGAAAAACTGTTTTTT.

This clone occurred once. This chain links TRBV5-5 with TRBJ2-4; D unclear. The CDR3 spans 12 residues. The V and J ends lost 2 bases and 5 bases respectively, with 5 bases between them. In germline, CDR1 is SGHKS, CDR2 YYEKEE (reference sequence). CDR3 protein: CASSFRENIQYF. CDR3 coding DNA: TGTGCCAGCAGCTTTCGGGAAAACATTCAGTACTTC.

CDR3: CASSKTEYPYEQYF. The DNA for the CDR3 is TGTGCCAGCAGCAAGACAGAGTATCCTTACGAGCAGTACTTC. The chain has TRBV6-1 and TRBJ2-7; D is possibly TRBD1 (5 bases). The V and J ends lost 6 bases and 4 bases respectively, with 16 bases between them. Looked up from germline, CDR1 is MNHNS and CDR2 is SASEGT. This CDR3 has 14 residues.